This T cell receptor (beta chain) was recorded in a study of blood T cell repertoires in COVID-19. Germline CDR1 reads LGHNA; CDR2 reads YSLEER. V lost 0 bases to trimming and J lost 5 bases; unmatched junction nucleotides: 8. This CDR3 region has 18 residues. The method was immunoSEQ multiplex PCR; TCRdb's version includes in-frame clones alone and lacks a portion of them. The table has several thousand clones, around 91% seen once; the top ten hold about 48%. The sequence was collected from a human donor in a cohort sampled during active COVID-19. This chain joins TRBV4-3 and TRBJ2-3, with 13 positions matching TRBD2. Sequencing was carried out using peripheral blood. CDR3: CASSQELAGGLRGDTQYF. The CDR3 coding sequence is TGCGCCAGCAGCCAAGAACTAGCGGGAGGGCTGAGGGGAGATACGCAGTATTTT.